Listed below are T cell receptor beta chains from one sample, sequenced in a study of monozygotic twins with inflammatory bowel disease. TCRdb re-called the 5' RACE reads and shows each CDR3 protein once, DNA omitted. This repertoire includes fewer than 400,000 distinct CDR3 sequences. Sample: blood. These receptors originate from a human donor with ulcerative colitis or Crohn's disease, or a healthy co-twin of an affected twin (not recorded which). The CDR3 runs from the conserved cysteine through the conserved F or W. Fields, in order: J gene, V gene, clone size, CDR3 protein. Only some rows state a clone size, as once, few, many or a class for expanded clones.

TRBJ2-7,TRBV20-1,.,CTPGGTGRIQQYF
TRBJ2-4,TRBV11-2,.,CASSSVGRNMQYF
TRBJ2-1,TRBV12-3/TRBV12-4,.,CASTLTAEQFF
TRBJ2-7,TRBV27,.,CASSLYSAAVEQYF
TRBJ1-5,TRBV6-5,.,CASSYTLTGLGQPQHF
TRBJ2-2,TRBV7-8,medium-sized,CASSLGGTSGGLANTGELFF
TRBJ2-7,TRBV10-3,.,CAPPLSSYEQYF
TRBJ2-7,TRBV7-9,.,CASSFPGPKYYEQYF
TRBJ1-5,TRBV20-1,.,CSARGDRIKNQPQHF
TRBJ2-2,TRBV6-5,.,CASSQDSLLNTGELFF
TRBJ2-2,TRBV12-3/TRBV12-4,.,CASSLSMTPGTGELFF
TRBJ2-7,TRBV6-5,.,CASSLSGTGGYEQYF
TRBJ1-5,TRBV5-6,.,CASSNRDRGNNQPQHF
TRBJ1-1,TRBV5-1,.,CASSLVADKNTEAFF
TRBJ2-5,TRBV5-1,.,CASGPTGGETQYF
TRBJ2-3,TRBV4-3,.,CASSQDGWARTDTQYF
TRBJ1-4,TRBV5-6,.,CASSLRKEGEKLSF
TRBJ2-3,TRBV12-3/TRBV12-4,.,CASRFEGPGKDTQYF
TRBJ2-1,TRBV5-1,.,CASSSRLGGSYNEQFF
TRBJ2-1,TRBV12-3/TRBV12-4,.,CASRRRDRGFYEQFF
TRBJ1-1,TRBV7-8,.,CASSLETQGLRTEAFF
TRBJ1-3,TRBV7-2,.,CASSLDRLALGNTIYF
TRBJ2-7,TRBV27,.,CASSYGGSLVEQYF
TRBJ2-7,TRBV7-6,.,CASSLFNLGVAPSEQYF
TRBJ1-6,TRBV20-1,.,CSARRQGPSPLHF
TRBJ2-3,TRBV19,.,CASSNSAPDTQYF
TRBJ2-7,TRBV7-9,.,CASSAGQGFRQYF
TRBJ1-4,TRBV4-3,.,CASSQSGRKLFF
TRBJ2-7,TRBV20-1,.,CSALPGLTYEQYF
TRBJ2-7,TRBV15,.,CATSDSYSEQYF
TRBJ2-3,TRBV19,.,CASSIDREDTQYF
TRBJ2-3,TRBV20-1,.,CRPGRGSTDTQYF
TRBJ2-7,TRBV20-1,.,CSAKEGYEQYF
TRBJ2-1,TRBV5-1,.,CASSLIPGWDEQFF
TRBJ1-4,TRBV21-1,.,CASSKIRATNEKLFF
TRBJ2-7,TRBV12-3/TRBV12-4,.,CASSLKGTAGEQYF
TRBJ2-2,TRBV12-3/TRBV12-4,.,CASRLAGLSGELFF
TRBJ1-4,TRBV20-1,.,CSATTAEKLFF
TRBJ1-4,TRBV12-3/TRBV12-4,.,CASSFGEKLFF
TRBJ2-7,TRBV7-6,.,CASSTRRVSPYEQYF
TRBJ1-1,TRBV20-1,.,CSARDNSKNTEAFF
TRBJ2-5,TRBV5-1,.,CASSTKALAGTLRQETQYF
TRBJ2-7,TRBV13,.,CASSSTYGTGGAEQYF
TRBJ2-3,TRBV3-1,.,CASLGLATDTQYF
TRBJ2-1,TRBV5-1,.,CASSLNSGGYNEQFF
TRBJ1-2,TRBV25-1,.,CASSEGRRPYGYTF
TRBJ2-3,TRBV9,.,CASSLGKRTDTQYF
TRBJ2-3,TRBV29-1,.,CSVTRTGPNLDTQYF
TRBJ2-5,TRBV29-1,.,CSVLGTGAETQYF